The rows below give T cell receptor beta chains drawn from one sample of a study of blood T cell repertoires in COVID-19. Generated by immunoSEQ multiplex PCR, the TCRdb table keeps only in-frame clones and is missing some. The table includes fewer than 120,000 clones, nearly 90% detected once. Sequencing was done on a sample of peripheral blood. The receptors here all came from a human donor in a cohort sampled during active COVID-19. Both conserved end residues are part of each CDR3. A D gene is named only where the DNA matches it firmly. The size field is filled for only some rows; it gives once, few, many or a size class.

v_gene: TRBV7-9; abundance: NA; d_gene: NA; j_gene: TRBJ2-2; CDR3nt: TGTGCCAGCACCGTCGGAGCCGGCACCGGGGAGCTGTTTTTT; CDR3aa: CASTVGAGTGELFF
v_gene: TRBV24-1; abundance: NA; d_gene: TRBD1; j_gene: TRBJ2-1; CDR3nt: TGTGCCACTCAGGGGGACCAAAGAATAGGAGAGCAGTTCTTC; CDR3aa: CATQGDQRIGEQFF
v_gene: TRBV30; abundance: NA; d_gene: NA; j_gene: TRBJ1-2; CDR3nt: TGTGCCTGGAGTGTACGGGGTGTACCTAACTATGGCTACACCTTC; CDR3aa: CAWSVRGVPNYGYTF
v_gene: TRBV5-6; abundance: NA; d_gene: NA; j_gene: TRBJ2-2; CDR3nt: TGTGCCAGCAGCTTGGCGGGAAGAGAGAACACCGGGGAGCTGTTTTTT; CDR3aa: CASSLAGRENTGELFF
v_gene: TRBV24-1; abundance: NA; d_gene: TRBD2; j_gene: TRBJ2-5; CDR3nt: TGTGCCACCAGTGACTCCGGACTAGCGGGGGGGTTGGAGACCCAGTACTTC; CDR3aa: CATSDSGLAGGLETQYF
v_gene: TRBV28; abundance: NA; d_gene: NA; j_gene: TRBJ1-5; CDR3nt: TGTGCCAGCAGTTTACCTACCGGGGATTCTCAGCCCCAGCATTTT; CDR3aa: CASSLPTGDSQPQHF
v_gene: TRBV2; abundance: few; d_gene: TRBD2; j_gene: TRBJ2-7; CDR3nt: TGTGCCATCGCAGGGTTAGCGGGCGCCTACGAGCAGTACTTC; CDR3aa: CAIAGLAGAYEQYF
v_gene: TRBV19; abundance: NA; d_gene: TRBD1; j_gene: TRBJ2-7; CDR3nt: TGTGCCAGTACCTCCACAGGGGGCTACGAGCAGTACTTC; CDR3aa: CASTSTGGYEQYF
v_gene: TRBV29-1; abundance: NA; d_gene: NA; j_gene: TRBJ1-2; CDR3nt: TGCAGCGTTGAAGGGTCCTCGGGAGGCTACACCTTC; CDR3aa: CSVEGSSGGYTF
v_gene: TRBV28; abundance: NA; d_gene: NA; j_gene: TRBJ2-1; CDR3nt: TGTGCCAGCAGTTTTCAACGGTACAATGAGCAGTTCTTC; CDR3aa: CASSFQRYNEQFF
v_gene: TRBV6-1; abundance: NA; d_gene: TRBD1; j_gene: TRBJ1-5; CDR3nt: TGTGCCAGCAGTGAATCCTTCGGACAGGGGGTGCGCAATCAGCCCCAGCATTTT; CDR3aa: CASSESFGQGVRNQPQHF
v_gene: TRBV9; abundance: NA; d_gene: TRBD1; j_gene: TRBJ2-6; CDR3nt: TGTGCCAGCAGCCGACAGGGGGCGCGGGGGGCCAACGTCCTGACTTTC; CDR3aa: CASSRQGARGANVLTF
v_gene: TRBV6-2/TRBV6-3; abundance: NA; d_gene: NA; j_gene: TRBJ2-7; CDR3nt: TGTGCCAGCAGTTATGGTTCCCAGGACTACTCCTACGAGCAGTACTTC; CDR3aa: CASSYGSQDYSYEQYF
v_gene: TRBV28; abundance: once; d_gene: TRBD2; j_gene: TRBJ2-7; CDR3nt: TGTGCCAGCAGTTTACTAGCGGGCGAGCAGTACTTC; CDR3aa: CASSLLAGEQYF
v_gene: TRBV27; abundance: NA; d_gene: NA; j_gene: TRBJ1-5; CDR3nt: TGTGCCAGCAGTGGAACGGGGGGCGGCAATCAGCCCCAGCATTTT; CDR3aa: CASSGTGGGNQPQHF
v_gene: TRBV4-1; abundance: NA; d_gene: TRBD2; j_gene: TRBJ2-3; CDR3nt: TGCGCCAGCAGCCCGGGACTAGCGGGAACCACAGATACGCAGTATTTT; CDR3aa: CASSPGLAGTTDTQYF
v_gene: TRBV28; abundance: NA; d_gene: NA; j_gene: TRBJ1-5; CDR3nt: TGTGCCACGGGGGGGGGCAATCAGCCCCAGCATTTT; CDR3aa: CATGGGNQPQHF
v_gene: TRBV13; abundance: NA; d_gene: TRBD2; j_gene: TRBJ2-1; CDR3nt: TGTGCCAGCAGCTTAGACACTAGCGGTTCCTACAATGAGCAGTTCTTC; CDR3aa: CASSLDTSGSYNEQFF
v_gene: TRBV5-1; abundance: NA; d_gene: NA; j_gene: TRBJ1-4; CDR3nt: TGCGCCAGCAGCTCCGGACAGACTGCAACTAATGAAAAACTGTTTTTT; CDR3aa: CASSSGQTATNEKLFF
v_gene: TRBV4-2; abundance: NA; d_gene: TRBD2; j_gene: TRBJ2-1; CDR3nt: TGTGCCAGCAGCCAAGATGGGAGCGGGGGGGCTTACTCTAATGAGCAGTTCTTC; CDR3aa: CASSQDGSGGAYSNEQFF
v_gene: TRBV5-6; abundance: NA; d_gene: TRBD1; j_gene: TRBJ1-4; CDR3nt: TGTGCCAGCAGCTTGAGACAGGGAAGAAGAACTAATGAAAAACTGTTTTTT; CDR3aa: CASSLRQGRRTNEKLFF
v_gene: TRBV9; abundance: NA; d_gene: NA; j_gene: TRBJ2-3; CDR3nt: TGTGCCAGCAGCGTAGGAGGCGGGGCGGCGGGAGATACGCAGTATTTT; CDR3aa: CASSVGGGAAGDTQYF
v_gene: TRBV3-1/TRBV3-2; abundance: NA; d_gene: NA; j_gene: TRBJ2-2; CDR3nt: TGTGCCAGCAGCCAACCGGGACTCTGGGAATTTGGGGAGTTCACCGGGGAGCTGTTTTTT; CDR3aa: CASSQPGLWEFGEFTGELFF
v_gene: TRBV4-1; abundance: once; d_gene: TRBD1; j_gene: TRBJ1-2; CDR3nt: TGCGCCAGCAGTCGATTGGGACAGGGGTACTATGGCTACACCTTC; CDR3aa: CASSRLGQGYYGYTF
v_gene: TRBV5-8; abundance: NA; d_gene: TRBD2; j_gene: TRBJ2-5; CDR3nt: TGTGCCAGCAGCCTTCTAGCGGGAGGGCTGCAGGAGACCCAGTACTTC; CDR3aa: CASSLLAGGLQETQYF
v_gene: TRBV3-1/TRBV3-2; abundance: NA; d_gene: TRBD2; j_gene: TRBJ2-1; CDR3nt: TGTGCCAGCAGCCAAGAAGGGATTCTAGCGGGGTCCTACAATGAGCAGTTCTTC; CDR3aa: CASSQEGILAGSYNEQFF
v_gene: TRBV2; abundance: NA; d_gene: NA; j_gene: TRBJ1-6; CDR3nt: TGTGCCAGCAGGTCCGACAGTTATAATTCACCCCTCCACTTT; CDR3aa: CASRSDSYNSPLHF
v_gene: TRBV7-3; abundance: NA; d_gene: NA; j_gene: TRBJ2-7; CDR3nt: TGTGCCAGCAGAGAAACGGCAGGTAGGGAGCAGTACTTC; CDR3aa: CASRETAGREQYF
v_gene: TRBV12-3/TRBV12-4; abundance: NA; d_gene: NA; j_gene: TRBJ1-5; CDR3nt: TGTGCCAGCAGTGACAGCCGTTTTCAGCCCCAGCATTTT; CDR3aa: CASSDSRFQPQHF
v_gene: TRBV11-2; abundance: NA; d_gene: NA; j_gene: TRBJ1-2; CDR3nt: TGTGCCAGCAGCCCAGGGAAACGCTATGGCTACACCTTC; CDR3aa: CASSPGKRYGYTF
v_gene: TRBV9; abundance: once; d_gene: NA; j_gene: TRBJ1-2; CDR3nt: TGTGCCAGCAGCCCCATCGGGCGGGGTGGTGGCTACACCTTC; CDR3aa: CASSPIGRGGGYTF
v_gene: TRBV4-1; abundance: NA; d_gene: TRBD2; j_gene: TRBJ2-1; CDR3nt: TGCGCCAGCAGCCAAGGCCTAGCGGGGGCAACCACCTACAATGAGCAGTTCTTC; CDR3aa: CASSQGLAGATTYNEQFF
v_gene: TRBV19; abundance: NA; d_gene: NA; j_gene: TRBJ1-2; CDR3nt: TGTGCCAGTAGTGACCCTACGTTGAGGCCTTCTGGCTACACCTTC; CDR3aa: CASSDPTLRPSGYTF
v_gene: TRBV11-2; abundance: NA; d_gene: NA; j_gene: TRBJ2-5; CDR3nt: TGTGCCAGTCGTGAGGGACTTACCATTCAAGAGACCCAGTACTTC; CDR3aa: CASREGLTIQETQYF
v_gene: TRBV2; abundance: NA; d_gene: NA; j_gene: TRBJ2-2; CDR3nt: TGTGCCAGCAGAACAGGGGAGGCCGGGGAGCTGTTTTTT; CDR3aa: CASRTGEAGELFF
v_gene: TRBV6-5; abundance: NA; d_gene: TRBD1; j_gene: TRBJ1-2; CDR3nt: TGTGCCAGCATTCCGACAGGGACTTATGGCTACACCTTC; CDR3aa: CASIPTGTYGYTF
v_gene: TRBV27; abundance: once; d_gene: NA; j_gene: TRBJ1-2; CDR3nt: TGTGCCAGCAGTCCTACAGGGAACTATGGCTACACCTTC; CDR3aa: CASSPTGNYGYTF
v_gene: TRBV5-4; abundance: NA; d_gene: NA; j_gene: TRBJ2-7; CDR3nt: TGTGCCAGCAGGGTGGTCGAGACAACCTACGAGCAGTACTTC; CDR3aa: CASRVVETTYEQYF
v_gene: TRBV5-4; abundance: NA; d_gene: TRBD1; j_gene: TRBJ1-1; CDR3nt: TGTGCCAGCAGCTCAGGACAGGGGGTTGGGAACACTGAAGCTTTCTTT; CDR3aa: CASSSGQGVGNTEAFF
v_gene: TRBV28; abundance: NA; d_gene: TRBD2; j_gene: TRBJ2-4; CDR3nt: TGTGCCAGCAGTCGGGGGCGGCGGGAGGGTGCGGACATTCAGTACTTC; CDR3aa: CASSRGRREGADIQYF
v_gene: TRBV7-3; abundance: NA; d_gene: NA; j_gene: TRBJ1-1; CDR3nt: TGTGCCAGCAAGGCTACAGGGAACACTGAAGCTTTCTTT; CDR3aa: CASKATGNTEAFF
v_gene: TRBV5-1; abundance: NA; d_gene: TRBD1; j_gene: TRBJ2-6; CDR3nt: TGCGCCAGCAGCTGGAGTCGGGACAGGTCCTCTGGGGCCAACGTCCTGACTTTC; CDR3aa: CASSWSRDRSSGANVLTF
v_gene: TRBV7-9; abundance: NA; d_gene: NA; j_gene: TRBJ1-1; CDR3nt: TGTGCCGGAACAGGGAGGGTTTTGAACACTGAAGCTTTCTTT; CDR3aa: CAGTGRVLNTEAFF
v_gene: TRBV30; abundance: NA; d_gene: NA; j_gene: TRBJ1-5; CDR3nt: TGTGCCTGGAGTAGGAGATATAGCAATCAGCCCCAGCATTTT; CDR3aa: CAWSRRYSNQPQHF
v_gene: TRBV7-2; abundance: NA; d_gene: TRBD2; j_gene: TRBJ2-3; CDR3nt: TGTGCCAGCAGCTTAGGGGGACTAGCGGGACTCACAGATACGCAGTATTTT; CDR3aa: CASSLGGLAGLTDTQYF
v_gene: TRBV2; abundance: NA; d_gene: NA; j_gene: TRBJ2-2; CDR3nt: TGTGCCAGCAGACCAGGGGTTACCGGGGAGCTGTTTTTT; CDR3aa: CASRPGVTGELFF
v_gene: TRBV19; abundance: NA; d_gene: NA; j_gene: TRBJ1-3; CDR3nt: TGTGCCAGTAGGTCGAGAGAGGGAGTTGGAAACACCATATATTTT; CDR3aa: CASRSREGVGNTIYF
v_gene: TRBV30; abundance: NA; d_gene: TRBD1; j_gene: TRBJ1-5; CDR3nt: TGTGCCTGGAACAGGGGGCAGGATCAGCCCCAGCATTTT; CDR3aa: CAWNRGQDQPQHF
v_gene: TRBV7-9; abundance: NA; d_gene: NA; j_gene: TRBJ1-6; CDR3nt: TGTGCCAGCAGCTTTGGGCAGACGAATTCACCCCTCCACTTT; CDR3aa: CASSFGQTNSPLHF
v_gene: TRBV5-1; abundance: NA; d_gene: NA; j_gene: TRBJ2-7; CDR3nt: TGCGCCAGCAGCTTTCCAGGGGCAGGGCAGTACTTC; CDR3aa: CASSFPGAGQYF